This T cell receptor (beta chain) was recovered during a study of blood T cell repertoires in COVID-19. Study-wide background: COVID-19 samples, acute and convalescent, were from the United States, Italy and Spain. Sample material is recorded as cDNA or gDNA derived from T cells, B-cell-depleted T cells, or PBMCs.

Libraries were prepared by immunoSEQ multiplex PCR; TCRdb keeps only in-frame clonotypes and omits some of them. The sample consists of under 150,000 clones, under 90% of them appearing once. The CDR3 is 13 amino acids. Trimming shortened V by 6 bases and J by 5 bases, and 11 bases separated the two germline ends. Membership in each cohort depended on participant-reported clinical history. The TCR originated in a man aged 35 to 55 with acute COVID-19. Material: PBMCs or T cells enriched from blood (not recorded which). V gene TRBV12-3 or TRBV12-4 combines with J gene TRBJ1-5; D unresolved. In DNA, the CDR3 is TGTGCCAGCAGCCGGATGCAGGATCAGCCCCAGCATTTT. Translated: CASSRMQDQPQHF.